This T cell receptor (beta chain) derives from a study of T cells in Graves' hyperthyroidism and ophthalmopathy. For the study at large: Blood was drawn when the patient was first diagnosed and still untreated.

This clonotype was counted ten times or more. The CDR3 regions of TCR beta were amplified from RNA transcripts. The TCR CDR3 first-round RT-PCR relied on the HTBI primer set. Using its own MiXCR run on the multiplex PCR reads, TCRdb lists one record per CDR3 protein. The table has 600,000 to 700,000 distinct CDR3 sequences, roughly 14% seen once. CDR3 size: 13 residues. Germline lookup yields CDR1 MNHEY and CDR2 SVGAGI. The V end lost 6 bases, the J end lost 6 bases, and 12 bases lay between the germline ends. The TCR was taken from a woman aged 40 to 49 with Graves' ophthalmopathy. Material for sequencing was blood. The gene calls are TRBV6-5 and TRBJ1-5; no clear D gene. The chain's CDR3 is CASSPGRSQPQHF. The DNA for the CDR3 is TGTGCCAGCAGCCCCGGACGAAGTCAGCCCCAGCATTTT.